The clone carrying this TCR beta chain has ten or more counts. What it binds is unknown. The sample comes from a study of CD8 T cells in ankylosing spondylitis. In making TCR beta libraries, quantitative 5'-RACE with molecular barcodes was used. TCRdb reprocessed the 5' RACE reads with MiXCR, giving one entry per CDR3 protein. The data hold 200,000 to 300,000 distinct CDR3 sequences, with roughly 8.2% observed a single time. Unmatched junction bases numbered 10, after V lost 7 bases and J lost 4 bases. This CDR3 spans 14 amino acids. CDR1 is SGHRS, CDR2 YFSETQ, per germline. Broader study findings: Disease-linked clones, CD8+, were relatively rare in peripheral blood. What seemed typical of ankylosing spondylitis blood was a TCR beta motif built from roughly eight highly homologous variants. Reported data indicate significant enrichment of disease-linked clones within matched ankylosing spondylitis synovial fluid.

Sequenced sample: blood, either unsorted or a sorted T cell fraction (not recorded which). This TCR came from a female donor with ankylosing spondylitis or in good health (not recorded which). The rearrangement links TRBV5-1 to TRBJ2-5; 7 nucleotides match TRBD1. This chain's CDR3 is CASERQGTGETQYF. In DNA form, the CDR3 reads TGCGCCAGCGAGAGACAGGGAACAGGAGAGACCCAGTACTTC.